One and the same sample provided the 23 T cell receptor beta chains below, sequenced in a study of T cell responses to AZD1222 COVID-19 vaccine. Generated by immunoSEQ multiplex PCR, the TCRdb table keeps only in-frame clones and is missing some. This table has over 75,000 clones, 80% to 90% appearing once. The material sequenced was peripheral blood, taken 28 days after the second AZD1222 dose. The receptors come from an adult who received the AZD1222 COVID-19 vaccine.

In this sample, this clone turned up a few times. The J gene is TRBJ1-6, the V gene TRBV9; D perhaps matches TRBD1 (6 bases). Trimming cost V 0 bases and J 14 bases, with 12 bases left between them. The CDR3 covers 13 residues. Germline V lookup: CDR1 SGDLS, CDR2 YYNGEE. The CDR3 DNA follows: TGTGCCAGCAGCGTAGAAGGGGGAACCGCCCTCCACTTT. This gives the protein CASSVEGGTALHF. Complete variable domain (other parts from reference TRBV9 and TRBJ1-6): DSGVTQTPKHLITATGQRVTLRCSPRSGDLSVYWYQQSLDQGLQFLIQYYNGEERAKGNILERFSAQQFPDLHSELNLSSLELGDSALYFCASSVEGGTALHFGNGTRLTVT.

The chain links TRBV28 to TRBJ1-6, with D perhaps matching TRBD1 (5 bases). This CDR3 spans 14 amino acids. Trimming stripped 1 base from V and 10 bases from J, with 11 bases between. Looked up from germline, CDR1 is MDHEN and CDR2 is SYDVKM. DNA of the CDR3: TGTGCCAGCAGTTTATTCGGCAGGGAGTCACCCCTCCACTTT. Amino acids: CASSLFGRESPLHF.

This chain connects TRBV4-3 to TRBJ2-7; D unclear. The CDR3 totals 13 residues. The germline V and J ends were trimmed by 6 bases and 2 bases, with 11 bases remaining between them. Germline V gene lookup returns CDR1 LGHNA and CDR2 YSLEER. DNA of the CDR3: TGCGCCAGCAGTGAGGTTGGAACCTACGAGCAGTACTTC. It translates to CASSEVGTYEQYF.

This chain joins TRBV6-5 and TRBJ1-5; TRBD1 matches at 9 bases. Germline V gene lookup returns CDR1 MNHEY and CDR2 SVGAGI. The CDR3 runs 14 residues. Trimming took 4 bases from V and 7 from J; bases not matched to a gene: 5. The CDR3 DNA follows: TGTGCCAGCAGTTGGGGAACAGGGGGCCAGCCCCAGCATTTT. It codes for CASSWGTGGQPQHF.

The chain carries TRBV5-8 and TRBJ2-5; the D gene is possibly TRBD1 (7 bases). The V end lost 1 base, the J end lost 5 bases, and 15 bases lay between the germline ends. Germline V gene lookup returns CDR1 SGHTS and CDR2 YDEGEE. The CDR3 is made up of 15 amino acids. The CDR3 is CASSLNGGGSETQYF. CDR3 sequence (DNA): TGTGCCAGCAGCTTGAACGGAGGGGGCTCGGAGACCCAGTACTTC.

Here the CDR3 DNA reads TGTGCCAGCAGTTCCTTAGCGGGGCGCACAGATACGCAGTATTTT. Protein sequence: CASSSLAGRTDTQYF. This chain connects TRBV28 to TRBJ2-3; 8 bases are a match to TRBD2. CDR1 is MDHEN, CDR2 SYDVKM, per germline. Trimming removed 4 bases from V and 1 base from J; junction bases left unmatched: 4. This CDR3 is built from 15 residues.

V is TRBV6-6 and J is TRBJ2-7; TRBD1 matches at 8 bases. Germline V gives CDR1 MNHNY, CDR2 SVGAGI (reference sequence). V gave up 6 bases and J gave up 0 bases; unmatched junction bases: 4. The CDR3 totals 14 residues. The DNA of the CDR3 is TGTGCCAGCAGAGGACAGGGAAGCTCCTACGAGCAGTACTTC. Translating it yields CASRGQGSSYEQYF.

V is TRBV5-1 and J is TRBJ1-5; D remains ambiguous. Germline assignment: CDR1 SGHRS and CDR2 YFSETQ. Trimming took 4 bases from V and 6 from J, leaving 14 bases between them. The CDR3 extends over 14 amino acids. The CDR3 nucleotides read TGCGCCAGCAGCCAGGAGGGTGCGGGTCAGCCCCAGCATTTT. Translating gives CASSQEGAGQPQHF.

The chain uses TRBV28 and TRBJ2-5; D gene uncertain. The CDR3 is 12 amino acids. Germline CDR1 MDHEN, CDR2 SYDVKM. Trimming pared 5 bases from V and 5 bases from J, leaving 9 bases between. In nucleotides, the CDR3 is TGTGCCAGCAGTGTCGTATCGGAGACCCAGTACTTC. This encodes CASSVVSETQYF.

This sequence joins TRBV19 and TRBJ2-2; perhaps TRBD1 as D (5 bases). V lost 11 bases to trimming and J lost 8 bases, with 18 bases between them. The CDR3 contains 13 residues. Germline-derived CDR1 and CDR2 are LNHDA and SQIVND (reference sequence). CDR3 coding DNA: TGTGCCGCCAACAGGTCCCCATCAGGGGAGCTGTTTTTT. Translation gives CAANRSPSGELFF.

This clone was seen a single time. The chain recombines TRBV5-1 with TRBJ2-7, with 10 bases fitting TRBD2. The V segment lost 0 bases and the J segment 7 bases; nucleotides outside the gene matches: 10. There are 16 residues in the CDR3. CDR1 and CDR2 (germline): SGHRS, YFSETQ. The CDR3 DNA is TGCGCCAGCAGCTTGGTTCCTAGCGGGAGCCTATTGGAGCAGTACTTC. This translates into CASSLVPSGSLLEQYF.

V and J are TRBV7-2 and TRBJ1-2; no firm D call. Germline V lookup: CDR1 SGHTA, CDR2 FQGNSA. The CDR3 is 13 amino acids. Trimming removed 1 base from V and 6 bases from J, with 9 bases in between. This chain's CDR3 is CASSLETVHGYTF. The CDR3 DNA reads TGTGCCAGCAGCTTAGAAACAGTCCATGGCTACACCTTC.

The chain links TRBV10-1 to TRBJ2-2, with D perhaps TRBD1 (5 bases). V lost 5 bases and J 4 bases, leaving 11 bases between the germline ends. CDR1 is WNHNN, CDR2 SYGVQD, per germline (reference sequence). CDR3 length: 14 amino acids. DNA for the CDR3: TGCGCCAGCAGTCCCCAGGGTCTCACCGGGGAGCTGTTTTTT. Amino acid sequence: CASSPQGLTGELFF.

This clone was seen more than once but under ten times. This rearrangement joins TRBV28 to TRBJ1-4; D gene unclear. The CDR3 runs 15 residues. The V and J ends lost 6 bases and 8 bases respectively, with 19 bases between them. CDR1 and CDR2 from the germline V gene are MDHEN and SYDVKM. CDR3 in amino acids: CASSPSGDLGEKLFF. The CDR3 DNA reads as TGTGCCAGCAGCCCCTCCGGGGATCTAGGAGAAAAACTGTTTTTT.

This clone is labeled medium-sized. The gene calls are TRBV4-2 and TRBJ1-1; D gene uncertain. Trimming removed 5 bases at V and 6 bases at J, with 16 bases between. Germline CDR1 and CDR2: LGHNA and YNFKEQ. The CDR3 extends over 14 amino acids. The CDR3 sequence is CASSVRSDSAEAFF. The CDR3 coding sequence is TGTGCCAGCAGCGTTAGATCGGATAGCGCTGAAGCTTTCTTT.

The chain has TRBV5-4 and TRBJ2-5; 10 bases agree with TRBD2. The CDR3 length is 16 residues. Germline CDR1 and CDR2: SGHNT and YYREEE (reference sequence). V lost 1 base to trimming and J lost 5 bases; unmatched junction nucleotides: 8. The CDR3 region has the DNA TGTGCCAGCAGCTTGAATCCTAGCGGGAGAGGCGAGACCCAGTACTTC. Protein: CASSLNPSGRGETQYF. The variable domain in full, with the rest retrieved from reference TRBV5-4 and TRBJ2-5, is ETGVTQSPTHLIKTRGQQVTLRCSSQSGHNTVSWYQQALGQGPQFIFQYYREEENGRGNFPPRFSGLQFPNYSSELNVNALELDDSALYLCASSLNPSGRGETQYFGPGTRLLVL.

The CDR3 nucleotides read TGCAGTGCTAGTGCTATTCATTTAGCCCAAAACAATGAGCAGTTCTTC. Translation gives CSASAIHLAQNNEQFF. This chain uses TRBV20-1 with TRBJ2-1, with D unresolved. The CDR3 is 16 amino acids. Germline lookup yields CDR1 DFQATT and CDR2 SNEGSKA (reference sequence). V was clipped by 3 bases and J by 5 bases, with 20 bases between them.

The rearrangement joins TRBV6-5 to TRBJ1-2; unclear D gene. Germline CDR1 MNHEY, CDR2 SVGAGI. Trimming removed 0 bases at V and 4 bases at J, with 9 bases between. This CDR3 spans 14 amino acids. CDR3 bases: TGTGCCAGCAGTTACTCCCAGGATAGCTATGGCTACACCTTC. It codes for CASSYSQDSYGYTF.

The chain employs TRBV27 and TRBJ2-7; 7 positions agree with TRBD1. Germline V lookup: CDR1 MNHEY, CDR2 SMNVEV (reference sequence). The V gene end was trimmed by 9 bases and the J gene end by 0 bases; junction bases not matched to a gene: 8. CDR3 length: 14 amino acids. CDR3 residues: CASGLRTGSYEQYF. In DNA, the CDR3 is TGTGCCAGTGGTCTTAGGACAGGCTCCTACGAGCAGTACTTC.

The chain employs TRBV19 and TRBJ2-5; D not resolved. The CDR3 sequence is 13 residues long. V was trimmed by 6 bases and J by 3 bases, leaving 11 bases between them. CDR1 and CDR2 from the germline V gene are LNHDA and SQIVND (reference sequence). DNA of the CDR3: TGTGCCAGTAGAGGCCAGAGCGAAGAGACCCAGTACTTC. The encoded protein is CASRGQSEETQYF.

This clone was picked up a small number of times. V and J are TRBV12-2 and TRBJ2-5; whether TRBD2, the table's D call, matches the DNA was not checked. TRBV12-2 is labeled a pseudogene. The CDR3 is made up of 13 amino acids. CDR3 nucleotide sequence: TGTGCAAGTCGCTTAGCACTAGAAGAGACCCAGTACTTC. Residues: CASRLALEETQYF.

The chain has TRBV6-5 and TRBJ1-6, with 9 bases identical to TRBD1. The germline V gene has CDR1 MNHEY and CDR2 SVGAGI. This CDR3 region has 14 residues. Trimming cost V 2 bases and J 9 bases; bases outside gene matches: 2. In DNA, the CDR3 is TGTGCCAGCAGTTACGGGACAGGGAGTTCACCCCTCCACTTT. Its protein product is CASSYGTGSSPLHF.

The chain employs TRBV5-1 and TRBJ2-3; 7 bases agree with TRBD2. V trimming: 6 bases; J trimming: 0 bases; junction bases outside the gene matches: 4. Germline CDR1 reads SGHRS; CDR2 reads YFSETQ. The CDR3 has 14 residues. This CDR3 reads CASTPSGSTDTQYF. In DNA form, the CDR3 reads TGCGCCAGCACGCCTAGCGGAAGCACAGATACGCAGTATTTT.